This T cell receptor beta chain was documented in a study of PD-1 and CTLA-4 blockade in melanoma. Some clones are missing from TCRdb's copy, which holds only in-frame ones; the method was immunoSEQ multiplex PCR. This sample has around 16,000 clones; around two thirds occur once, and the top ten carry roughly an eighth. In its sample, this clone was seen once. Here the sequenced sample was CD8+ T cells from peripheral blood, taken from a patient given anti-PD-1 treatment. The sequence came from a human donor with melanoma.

The CDR3 DNA is TGTGCCAGCAGTCCCAGGAATGAGCAGTTCTTC. It is translated as CASSPRNEQFF. The chain recombines TRBV12-3 or TRBV12-4 with TRBJ2-1, with no clear D. The CDR3 length is 11 residues. Trimming removed 5 bases at V and 7 bases at J, with 6 bases between.